This T cell receptor beta chain stems from a study of shared clonotypes between healthy human individuals. Study results and caveats: Clonotype sharing among donors was thought likely to change with sequencing depth. Compared with memory subsets, naive subsets generally had larger estimated richness.

V lost 0 bases and J 3 bases, leaving 9 bases between the germline ends. CDR3 size: 14 residues. Looked up from germline, CDR1 is MNHEY and CDR2 is SMNVEV (reference sequence). Comment on this clone: The antigen is unknown.

Evenly divided among several immunoSEQ plates was the genomic DNA of each subset. Authors' processing steps: ImmunoSEQ output lacked quality scores and full-length reads, limiting matched filtering. TCRdb's copy holds only in-frame clones and misses some; the assay was immunoSEQ multiplex PCR. D and trimming come from the DNA, and the V and J calls and clone size come from that table. The repertoire includes approximately 1.9 million clones, 85% to 95% of them detected once, and about 1.6% sits in the top ten. Naivety among CD8 cells was defined by CD45RO negativity and positive CCR7 selection, thereby excluding terminally differentiated effector memory CD45RA+ cells.

This sequence joins TRBV27 and TRBJ2-7; D gene ambiguous. The source is a young man in good health. Some clones in this sample may be carry-over from other donors' samples. Sequencing was done on a sample of naive CD8+ T cells from PBMCs. The CDR3 here is CASSLSTDYYEQYF. In DNA, the CDR3 is TGTGCCAGCAGTTTATCTACAGATTACTACGAGCAGTACTTC.